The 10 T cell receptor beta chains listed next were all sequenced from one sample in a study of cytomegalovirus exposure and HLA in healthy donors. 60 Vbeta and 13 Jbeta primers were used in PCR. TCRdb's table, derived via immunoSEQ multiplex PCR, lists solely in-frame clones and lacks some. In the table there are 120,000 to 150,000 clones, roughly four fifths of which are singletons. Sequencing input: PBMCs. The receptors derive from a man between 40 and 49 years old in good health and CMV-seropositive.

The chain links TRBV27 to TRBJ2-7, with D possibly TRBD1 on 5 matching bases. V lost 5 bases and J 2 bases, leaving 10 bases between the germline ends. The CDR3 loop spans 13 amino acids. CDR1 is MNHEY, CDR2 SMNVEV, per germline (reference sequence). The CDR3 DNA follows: TGTGCCAGCAGTACAGGCATACCCTACGAGCAGTACTTC. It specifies CASSTGIPYEQYF.

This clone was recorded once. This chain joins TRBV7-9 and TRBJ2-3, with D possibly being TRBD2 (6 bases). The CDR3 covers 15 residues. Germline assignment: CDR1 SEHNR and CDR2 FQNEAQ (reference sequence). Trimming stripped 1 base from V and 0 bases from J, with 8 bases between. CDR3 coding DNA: TGTGCCAGCAGCTTAGGCGGGACTAGCACAGATACGCAGTATTTT. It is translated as CASSLGGTSTDTQYF. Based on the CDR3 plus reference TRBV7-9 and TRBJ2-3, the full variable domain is DTGVSQNPRHKITKRGQNVTFRCDPISEHNRLYWYRQTLGQGPEFLTYFQNEAQLEKSRLLSDRFSAERPKGSFSTLEIQRTEQGDSAMYLCASSLGGTSTDTQYFGPGTRLTVL.

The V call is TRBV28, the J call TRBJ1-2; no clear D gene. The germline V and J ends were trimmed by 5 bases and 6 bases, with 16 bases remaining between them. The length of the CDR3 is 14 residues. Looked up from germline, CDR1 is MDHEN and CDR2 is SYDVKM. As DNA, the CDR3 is TGTGCCAGCAGTGTCTCGGCCGGGATTAATGGCTACACCTTC. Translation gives CASSVSAGINGYTF.

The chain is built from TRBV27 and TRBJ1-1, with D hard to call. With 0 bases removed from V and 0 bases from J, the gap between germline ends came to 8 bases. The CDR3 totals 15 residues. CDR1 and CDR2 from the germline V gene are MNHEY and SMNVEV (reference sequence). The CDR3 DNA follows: TGTGCCAGCAGTTTATCGATTCGGGTGAACACTGAAGCTTTCTTT. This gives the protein CASSLSIRVNTEAFF.

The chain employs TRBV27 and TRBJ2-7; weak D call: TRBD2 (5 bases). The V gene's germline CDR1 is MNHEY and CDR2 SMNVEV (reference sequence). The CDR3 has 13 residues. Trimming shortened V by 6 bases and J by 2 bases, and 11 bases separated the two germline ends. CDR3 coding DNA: TGTGCCAGCAGGCCCGACGGGACCTACGAGCAGTACTTC. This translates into CASRPDGTYEQYF.

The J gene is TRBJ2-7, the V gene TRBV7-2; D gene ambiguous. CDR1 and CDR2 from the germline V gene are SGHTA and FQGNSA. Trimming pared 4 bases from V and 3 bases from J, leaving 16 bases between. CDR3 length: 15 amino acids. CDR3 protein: CASSSVPSTGYEQYF. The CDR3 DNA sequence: TGTGCCAGCAGCTCCGTTCCGTCGACGGGCTACGAGCAGTACTTC.

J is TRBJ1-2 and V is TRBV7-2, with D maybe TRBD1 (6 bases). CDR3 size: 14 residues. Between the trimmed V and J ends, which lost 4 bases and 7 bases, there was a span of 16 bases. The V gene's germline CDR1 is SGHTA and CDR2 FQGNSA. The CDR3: CASSYNNRASGYTF. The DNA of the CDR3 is TGTGCCAGCAGCTACAACAACAGGGCCTCTGGCTACACCTTC.

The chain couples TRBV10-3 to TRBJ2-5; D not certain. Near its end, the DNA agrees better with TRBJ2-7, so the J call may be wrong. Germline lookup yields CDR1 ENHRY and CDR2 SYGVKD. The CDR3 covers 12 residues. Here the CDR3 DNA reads TGTGCCATCAGTGTTAGTTCCTACGAGCAGTACTTC. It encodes CAISVSSYEQYF.

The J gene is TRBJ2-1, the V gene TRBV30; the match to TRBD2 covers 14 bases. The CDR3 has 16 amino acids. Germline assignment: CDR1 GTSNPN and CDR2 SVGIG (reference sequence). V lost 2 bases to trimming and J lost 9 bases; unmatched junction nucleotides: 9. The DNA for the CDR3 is TGTGCCTGGAGTCCCCCGGGACTAGCGGGAGTCGGTGAGCAGTTCTTC. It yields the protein CAWSPPGLAGVGEQFF.

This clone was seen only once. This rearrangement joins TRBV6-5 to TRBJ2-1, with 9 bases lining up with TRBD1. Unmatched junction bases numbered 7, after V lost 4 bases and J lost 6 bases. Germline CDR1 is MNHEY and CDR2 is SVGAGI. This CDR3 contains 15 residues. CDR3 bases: TGTGCCAGCAGTTTGGACAGGGGATGGAGCAATGAGCAGTTCTTC. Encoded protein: CASSLDRGWSNEQFF.